The clone carrying this T cell receptor (beta chain) appeared a single time. This sample stems from a study of blood T cell repertoires in COVID-19. Background on the study: In each case, the material was cDNA or gDNA derived from T cells, B-cell-depleted T cells, or PBMCs.

Here immunoSEQ multiplex PCR was the method, and the copy in TCRdb shows in-frame clones only, minus some. The table includes some 300,000 clones, 75% to 90% detected once. The CDR3 is made up of 15 amino acids. The germline gives CDR1 MNHEY, CDR2 SVGAGI. Trimming took 6 bases from V and 0 from J, leaving 12 bases between them. Seattle patients were enrolled during active infection and followed longitudinally. This chain joins TRBV6-5 and TRBJ2-1; D uncertain. Sequencing was carried out using peripheral blood. This clonotype was sampled from a woman in her 50s with COVID-19, enrolled during active disease. DNA for the CDR3: TGTGCCAGCAGGAAAAGAGAGAGCTCCTACAATGAGCAGTTCTTC. Encoded protein: CASRKRESSYNEQFF.